The 17 T cell receptor beta chains below come from one sample, sequenced in a study of vaccination and CD4 T cells after COVID-19. The assay that was used to sequence DNA from cultured CD4+ T cells was the Oncomine TCR Beta short-read assay. TCRdb reprocessed the PCR reads with MiXCR, giving one entry per CDR3 protein. Altogether about 14,000 distinct CDR3 sequences are present, around 50% being singletons, with the ten largest covering approximately 15%. Indicated treatment: roughly ten-day PBMC culture with coronavirus spike peptide pools or control peptides (ViraFEST assay). The antigens for these receptors are not known. Sequencing input: CD4+ T cells from blood, cultured in vitro. These receptors came from a human donor who had recovered from COVID-19.

In its sample, this clonotype was seen a few times. The rearrangement joins TRBV6-1 to TRBJ1-3; D not resolved. There are 16 residues in the CDR3. Germline V CDR1 and CDR2: MNHNS, SASEGT. Trimming took off 1 base at V and 4 bases at J, with 14 bases between the two ends. This CDR3 is CASSEGRNALGNTIYF. The CDR3 DNA reads TGTGCCAGCAGTGAAGGGCGGAATGCTCTGGGAAACACCATATATTTT.

This clonotype was observed a single time. V and J are TRBV2 and TRBJ2-5; D is unresolved. This CDR3 region has 11 residues. V was shortened by 6 bases and J by 5 bases, with 7 bases between the two germline ends. Germline CDR1 is SNHLY and CDR2 is FYNNEI. CDR3 bases: TGTGCCAGCAGCTCAAAGGAGACCCAGTACTTC. This sequence encodes CASSSKETQYF.

This clonotype showed up just a few times. The chain employs TRBV6-2 or TRBV6-3 and TRBJ2-7; the match to TRBD2 covers 9 bases. The CDR3 loop spans 16 amino acids. The germline V gene has CDR1 MNHEY and CDR2 SVGEGT. V was clipped by 6 bases and J by 3 bases; unmatched bases: 12. The CDR3 region is CASSTLRLADHYEQYF. The CDR3, as DNA: TGTGCCAGCAGCACGCTGCGACTAGCGGACCACTACGAGCAGTACTTC.

The chain couples TRBV7-9 to TRBJ1-6; TRBD1 might be the D (6 bases). The germline V gene encodes CDR1 SEHNR and CDR2 FQNEAQ (reference sequence). With 7 bases removed from V and 9 bases from J, the gap between germline ends came to 16 bases. The CDR3 sequence is 14 residues long. The CDR3 nucleotides are TGTGCCAGCAAGCACGGGACATGGCTTTCACCCCTCCACTTT. It codes for CASKHGTWLSPLHF.

This clonotype was seen once. The CDR3 loop is CASSPLTGHKQDTQYF. The CDR3 region has the DNA TGTGCCAGCAGCCCATTGACAGGCCACAAACAAGATACGCAGTATTTT. This chain connects TRBV7-9 to TRBJ2-3; tentatively, D is TRBD1 (6 bases). Deletions cut 5 bases from V and 5 bases from J, with 20 bases between. The CDR3 extends over 16 amino acids. Germline V gene data show CDR1 as SEHNR and CDR2 as FQNEAQ (reference sequence).

The J gene is TRBJ1-5, the V gene TRBV5-1, with a possible D match to TRBD1 (5 bases). CDR3 length: 12 residues. CDR1 is SGHRS, CDR2 YFSETQ, per germline. The ends were cut back, 0 bases at V and 11 bases at J, with 9 bases in the middle. This chain's CDR3 is CASSLEGLAQHF. For the CDR3, the DNA is TGCGCCAGCAGCTTGGAGGGACTGGCCCAGCATTTT. Using reference TRBV5-1 and TRBJ1-5 for the parts outside the CDR3, the full variable domain is KAGVTQTPRYLIKTRGQQVTLSCSPISGHRSVSWYQQTPGQGLQFLFEYFSETQRNKGNFPGRFSGRQFSNSRSEMNVSTLELGDSALYLCASSLEGLAQHFGDGTRLSIL.

V and J are TRBV6-1 and TRBJ1-2; no definite D call. There are 13 residues in the CDR3. Looked up from germline, CDR1 is MNHNS and CDR2 is SASEGT. V was pared by 5 bases and J by 8 bases, with 15 bases between. The CDR3 nucleotides read TGTGCCAGCAGTCACGACCGGCGGGTCGGCTACACCTTC. This translates into CASSHDRRVGYTF.

The J gene is TRBJ1-6, the V gene TRBV7-8, with 9 bases fitting TRBD1. Germline V gives CDR1 SGHVS, CDR2 FQNEAQ. This CDR3 comprises 19 residues. Trimming removed 5 bases from V and 3 bases from J; junction bases left unmatched: 14. CDR3 residues: CASSLELWTGEFYNSPLHF. CDR3 bases: TGTGCCAGCAGCCTCGAACTTTGGACAGGGGAGTTCTATAATTCACCCCTCCACTTT.

The chain has TRBV18 and TRBJ2-7; tentative D call: TRBD1 (5 bases). Germline V gene lookup returns CDR1 KGHSH and CDR2 LQKENI. V dropped 2 bases and J dropped 4 bases, with 12 bases sitting between them. This CDR3 comprises 14 residues. The CDR3 bases are TGTGCCAGCTCACCAGGGGCCGAGGTATACGAGCAGTACTTC. Its protein product is CASSPGAEVYEQYF. The full variable domain, rest sourced from reference TRBV18 and TRBJ2-7, is NAGVMQNPRHLVRRRGQEARLRCSPMKGHSHVYWYRQLPEEGLKFMVYLQKENIIDESGMPKERFSAEFPKEGPSILRIQQVVRGDSAAYFCASSPGAEVYEQYFGPGTRLTVT.

In this sample, this clonotype turned up a few times. The chain couples TRBV27 to TRBJ1-2; D gene unclear. The CDR3 totals 15 residues. With 0 bases removed from V and 5 bases from J, the gap between germline ends came to 13 bases. The germline V gene has CDR1 MNHEY and CDR2 SMNVEV (reference sequence). The chain's CDR3 is CASSLSIGPAYGYTF. In nucleotides, the CDR3 is TGTGCCAGCAGTTTATCGATCGGTCCAGCTTATGGCTACACCTTC.

This clonotype came up once. This rearrangement joins TRBV5-6 to TRBJ2-1; TRBD1 matches 7 bases. The V gene end was trimmed by 4 bases and the J gene end by 10 bases; junction bases not matched to a gene: 8. The CDR3 is 13 amino acids. Germline V gene sequence: CDR1 SGHDT, CDR2 YYEEEE. The CDR3 nucleotides are TGTGCCAGCAGCCGACATACAGGGGCCGAGCAGTTCTTC. Residues: CASSRHTGAEQFF.

The V and J genes are TRBV7-9 and TRBJ1-2; D call uncertain. V lost 3 bases to trimming and J lost 7 bases, with 15 bases between them. There are 14 residues in the CDR3. The germline gives CDR1 SEHNR, CDR2 FQNEAQ (reference sequence). The CDR3 loop reads CASSLPAHLTGYTF. In DNA form, the CDR3 reads TGTGCCAGCAGCTTGCCGGCCCACTTGACTGGCTACACCTTC.

CDR3 sequence: CASSLLLTDTQYF. Written as DNA, the CDR3 is TGCGCCAGCAGCCTTCTCCTCACAGATACGCAGTATTTT. J is TRBJ2-3 and V is TRBV5-1, with D unclear. Germline values: CDR1 SGHRS, CDR2 YFSETQ. The CDR3 loop spans 13 amino acids. The V end was cut by 4 bases, the J end by 2 bases, with 8 bases between. Together with reference TRBV5-1 and TRBJ2-3, the CDR3 gives the full variable domain: KAGVTQTPRYLIKTRGQQVTLSCSPISGHRSVSWYQQTPGQGLQFLFEYFSETQRNKGNFPGRFSGRQFSNSRSEMNVSTLELGDSALYLCASSLLLTDTQYFGPGTRLTVL.

V is TRBV11-2 and J is TRBJ2-7; 8 bases map to TRBD1. This CDR3 is built from 15 residues. CDR1 is SGHAT and CDR2 is FQNNGV in the germline V gene. J lost 0 bases, V lost 4 bases, and 5 bases had no gene match. As DNA, the CDR3 is TGTGCCAGCAGCTGGGGGACAGGCAGCTCCTACGAGCAGTACTTC. The encoded protein is CASSWGTGSSYEQYF.

The V gene is TRBV3-1, the J gene TRBJ1-2; tentatively, D is TRBD1 (6 bases). Germline V gene lookup returns CDR1 LGHDT and CDR2 YNNKEL (reference sequence). Trimming cost V 4 bases and J 1 base, with 13 bases left between them. CDR3 length: 15 amino acids. The CDR3 DNA is TGTGCCAGCAGCCCGTGGGACACCTATAACTATGGCTACACCTTC. Translation: CASSPWDTYNYGYTF.

The chain combines TRBV4-1 with TRBJ1-1; D remains unclear. The CDR3 sequence is 14 residues long. CDR1 and CDR2 (germline): MGHRA, YSYEKL. Trimming took 1 base from V and 0 from J, leaving 6 bases between them. For the CDR3, the DNA is TGCGCCAGCAGCCAAGCGGCGATGAACACTGAAGCTTTCTTT. Translating it yields CASSQAAMNTEAFF.

This clonotype appeared a few times. The chain uses TRBV30 and TRBJ1-6; 12 nucleotides align to TRBD1. Losses at the gene ends were 0 bases for V and 9 bases for J; bases not matched to a gene: 6. Germline CDR1 reads GTSNPN; CDR2 reads SVGIG (reference sequence). CDR3 size: 16 residues. CDR3 amino acids: CAWSVLGGQGASPLHF. The CDR3 nucleotides are TGTGCCTGGAGTGTACTAGGGGGACAGGGGGCTTCACCCCTCCACTTT.